A selection of T cell receptor beta chains follows, all from one sample in a study of T-cell reconstitution after alpha-beta-depleted transplantation in children. TCRdb redid the calling of the PCR reads with MiXCR, one entry per CDR3 protein. Among 200,000 to 300,000 distinct CDR3 sequences listed, more than 10% were seen once. The sample consisted of PBMCs from the stem cell graft donor, taken from the stem cell graft. The receptors derive from a human donor who donated a stem cell graft to a child with acute lymphoblastic leukemia. The CDR3 runs from the conserved cysteine through the conserved F or W. A D gene is named only where the DNA matches it firmly. Where a row states a size, it is once, few, many or the class of an expanded clone; other rows omit it.

D gene: -
clone size: -
J gene: TRBJ2-7
V gene: TRBV20-1
CDR3 DNA: TGCAGTGCTAGAGATTTGCACAGCTCCTACGAGCAGTACTTC
CDR3 protein: CSARDLHSSYEQYF

D gene: TRBD2
clone size: many
J gene: TRBJ2-1
V gene: TRBV5-1
CDR3 DNA: TGCGCCAGCAGCTTGTTTGGACTAGCGGGACCAAGCTCCTACAATGAGCAGTTCTTC
CDR3 protein: CASSLFGLAGPSSYNEQFF

D gene: TRBD1
clone size: many
J gene: TRBJ2-3
V gene: TRBV5-4
CDR3 DNA: TGTGCCAGCAGCTTGGGACAGGGACACACAGATACGCAGTATTTT
CDR3 protein: CASSLGQGHTDTQYF

D gene: -
clone size: many
J gene: TRBJ2-2
V gene: TRBV7-9
CDR3 DNA: TGTGCCAGCGAGGTCGGGGAGCTGTTTTTT
CDR3 protein: CASEVGELFF

D gene: -
clone size: many
J gene: TRBJ2-2
V gene: TRBV11-2
CDR3 DNA: TGTGCCAGCAGCTTAGAACCCACCGGGGAGCTGTTTTTT
CDR3 protein: CASSLEPTGELFF

D gene: -
clone size: many
J gene: TRBJ2-2
V gene: TRBV12-3/TRBV12-4
CDR3 DNA: TGTGCCAGCAGACCTCGAGGGGGATTCACCGGGGAGCTGTTTTTT
CDR3 protein: CASRPRGGFTGELFF

D gene: -
clone size: many
J gene: TRBJ2-3
V gene: TRBV7-9
CDR3 DNA: TGTGCCAGCGGCGTTCCCGGGATCACAGATACGCAGTATTTT
CDR3 protein: CASGVPGITDTQYF

D gene: TRBD1
clone size: many
J gene: TRBJ2-7
V gene: TRBV20-1
CDR3 DNA: TGCAGTGCTAGAAATAACAGGGGGCAGACCTACGAGCAGTACTTC
CDR3 protein: CSARNNRGQTYEQYF

D gene: -
clone size: many
J gene: TRBJ2-7
V gene: TRBV28
CDR3 DNA: TGTGCCACCGTCTTAGACGGGCGCGCCTACGAGCAGTACTTC
CDR3 protein: CATVLDGRAYEQYF

D gene: TRBD2
clone size: -
J gene: TRBJ2-3
V gene: TRBV4-1
CDR3 DNA: TGCGCCAGCAGCCAAGAGCGGGGGAGGAGCACAGATACGCAGTATTTT
CDR3 protein: CASSQERGRSTDTQYF

D gene: TRBD1
clone size: few
J gene: TRBJ1-1
V gene: TRBV4-2
CDR3 DNA: TGTGCCAGCAACCTCTTGGGACAGGGAAAAACTGAAGCTTTCTTT
CDR3 protein: CASNLLGQGKTEAFF

D gene: TRBD1
clone size: many
J gene: TRBJ2-7
V gene: TRBV5-1
CDR3 DNA: TGCGCCAGCAGACTCCAGGACAGGGAGATCCCCGAGCAGTACTTC
CDR3 protein: CASRLQDREIPEQYF

D gene: TRBD1
clone size: -
J gene: TRBJ1-2
V gene: TRBV11-2
CDR3 DNA: TGTGCCAGCAGCCAGGGACAGGGGGATGTCTATGGCTACACCTTC
CDR3 protein: CASSQGQGDVYGYTF

D gene: -
clone size: many
J gene: TRBJ2-3
V gene: TRBV10-3
CDR3 DNA: TGTGCCATCAGTGAGTCGCTGGGGCATGGCACAGATACGCAGTATTTT
CDR3 protein: CAISESLGHGTDTQYF

D gene: -
clone size: -
J gene: TRBJ2-3
V gene: TRBV11-2
CDR3 DNA: TGTGCCAGCAGCTTAGCACACACCTCAAGCACAGATACGCAGTATTTT
CDR3 protein: CASSLAHTSSTDTQYF

D gene: TRBD1
clone size: -
J gene: TRBJ2-1
V gene: TRBV29-1
CDR3 DNA: TGCAGCGTTGAAGATCCCGGGACAGGGGGGTCGGATGAGCAGTTCTTC
CDR3 protein: CSVEDPGTGGSDEQFF

D gene: -
clone size: few
J gene: TRBJ2-2
V gene: TRBV5-1
CDR3 DNA: TGCGCCAGCAGGACGGGACACGAAGGCAGGACCGGGGAGCTGTTTTTT
CDR3 protein: CASRTGHEGRTGELFF

D gene: -
clone size: few
J gene: TRBJ1-4
V gene: TRBV20-1
CDR3 DNA: TGCAGTGCACAGCCCAATGAAAAACTGTTTTTT
CDR3 protein: CSAQPNEKLFF

D gene: -
clone size: -
J gene: TRBJ1-3
V gene: TRBV12-3/TRBV12-4
CDR3 DNA: TGTCCCAGCATCATGGACACCATATATTTC
CDR3 protein: CPSIMDTIYF

D gene: TRBD2
clone size: -
J gene: TRBJ2-3
V gene: TRBV20-1
CDR3 DNA: TGCAGTGCAATACTAGCGGGACTTCCCCAGATCGCAGATACGCAGTATTTC
CDR3 protein: CSAILAGLPQIADTQYF

D gene: -
clone size: many
J gene: TRBJ1-2
V gene: TRBV7-2
CDR3 DNA: TGTGCCAGCAGCTTAGAGGGGTTCCAGGGCTACACCTTC
CDR3 protein: CASSLEGFQGYTF

D gene: TRBD2
clone size: many
J gene: TRBJ2-3
V gene: TRBV14
CDR3 DNA: TGTGCCAGCAGCCAAGACGGGCTAGCGGGAAGCACAGATACGCAGTATTTT
CDR3 protein: CASSQDGLAGSTDTQYF

D gene: -
clone size: many
J gene: TRBJ2-7
V gene: TRBV20-1
CDR3 DNA: TGCAGTGCTCACCGGGGGAGCTTTGGCGAGCAGTACTTC
CDR3 protein: CSAHRGSFGEQYF

D gene: TRBD1
clone size: many
J gene: TRBJ2-7
V gene: TRBV5-5
CDR3 DNA: TGTGCCAGCAGCGCCACAGGGGGAAAGCCCTACGAGCAGTACTTC
CDR3 protein: CASSATGGKPYEQYF

D gene: TRBD2
clone size: many
J gene: TRBJ2-2
V gene: TRBV9
CDR3 DNA: TGTGCCAGCAGCGTATCCGGGACTAGTAATGGGGAGCTGTTTTTT
CDR3 protein: CASSVSGTSNGELFF

D gene: -
clone size: many
J gene: TRBJ2-7
V gene: TRBV3-1
CDR3 DNA: TGTGCCAGCAGCCCGATACAGCGAGGGGGCTCCTACGAGCAGTACTTC
CDR3 protein: CASSPIQRGGSYEQYF

D gene: TRBD2
clone size: -
J gene: TRBJ2-1
V gene: TRBV20-1
CDR3 DNA: TGCAGTGCTCCCCGTCCCGCGGGGGGGAACTACAATGAGCAGTTCTTC
CDR3 protein: CSAPRPAGGNYNEQFF

D gene: -
clone size: many
J gene: TRBJ1-5
V gene: TRBV12-3/TRBV12-4
CDR3 DNA: TGTGCCAGCAGTTTAGTTCTTAGCAATCAGCCCCAGCATTTT
CDR3 protein: CASSLVLSNQPQHF

D gene: -
clone size: many
J gene: TRBJ1-6
V gene: TRBV6-2/TRBV6-3
CDR3 DNA: TGTGCCAGCAACCACGGGATCGGATCGGCACCCCTCCACTTT
CDR3 protein: CASNHGIGSAPLHF

D gene: -
clone size: -
J gene: TRBJ2-5
V gene: TRBV4-3
CDR3 DNA: TGCGCCAGCAGCCAACAGAGCCCAGGGACGGGAGAGACCCAGTACTTC
CDR3 protein: CASSQQSPGTGETQYF

D gene: TRBD2
clone size: many
J gene: TRBJ2-3
V gene: TRBV28
CDR3 DNA: TGTGCCAGCAGTTCAATCACATTGGGACTAGCGGAAAAATCTAGCACAGATACGCAGTATTTT
CDR3 protein: CASSSITLGLAEKSSTDTQYF

D gene: -
clone size: few
J gene: TRBJ2-1
V gene: TRBV7-2
CDR3 DNA: TGTGCCAGCAGCACCAGGATCCGGGGGCTAGGAGAGCAGTTCTTC
CDR3 protein: CASSTRIRGLGEQFF

D gene: TRBD2
clone size: many
J gene: TRBJ2-2
V gene: TRBV9
CDR3 DNA: TGTGCCAGCGCTCCGGGACTAGCGGGGCCCGGGTGGACCGGGGAGCTGTTTTTT
CDR3 protein: CASAPGLAGPGWTGELFF

D gene: -
clone size: many
J gene: TRBJ2-1
V gene: TRBV20-1
CDR3 DNA: TGCAGTGCTAGCAGACAGACGGGGTCCAATGAGCAGTTCTTC
CDR3 protein: CSASRQTGSNEQFF

D gene: TRBD2
clone size: many
J gene: TRBJ2-4
V gene: TRBV2
CDR3 DNA: TGTGCCAGCAGTGGGGAGGGAAAAGGTTTCGCTCAGTACTTC
CDR3 protein: CASSGEGKGFAQYF

D gene: -
clone size: many
J gene: TRBJ1-5
V gene: TRBV6-5
CDR3 DNA: TGTGCCAGCAGCTCAGGGAGCAGCAATCAGCCCCAGCATTTT
CDR3 protein: CASSSGSSNQPQHF

D gene: TRBD2
clone size: few
J gene: TRBJ2-7
V gene: TRBV7-2
CDR3 DNA: TGTGCCAGCAGCCAGACTAGCGGTTCTTACTACGAGCAGTACTTC
CDR3 protein: CASSQTSGSYYEQYF

D gene: -
clone size: many
J gene: TRBJ2-3
V gene: TRBV20-1
CDR3 DNA: TGCAGTGCTCCAAACCGGGACCCCAAGCAGTATTTT
CDR3 protein: CSAPNRDPKQYF

D gene: -
clone size: many
J gene: TRBJ2-1
V gene: TRBV5-5
CDR3 DNA: TGTGCCAGCAGCTTGGAGGTTATCAATGAGCAGTTCTTC
CDR3 protein: CASSLEVINEQFF